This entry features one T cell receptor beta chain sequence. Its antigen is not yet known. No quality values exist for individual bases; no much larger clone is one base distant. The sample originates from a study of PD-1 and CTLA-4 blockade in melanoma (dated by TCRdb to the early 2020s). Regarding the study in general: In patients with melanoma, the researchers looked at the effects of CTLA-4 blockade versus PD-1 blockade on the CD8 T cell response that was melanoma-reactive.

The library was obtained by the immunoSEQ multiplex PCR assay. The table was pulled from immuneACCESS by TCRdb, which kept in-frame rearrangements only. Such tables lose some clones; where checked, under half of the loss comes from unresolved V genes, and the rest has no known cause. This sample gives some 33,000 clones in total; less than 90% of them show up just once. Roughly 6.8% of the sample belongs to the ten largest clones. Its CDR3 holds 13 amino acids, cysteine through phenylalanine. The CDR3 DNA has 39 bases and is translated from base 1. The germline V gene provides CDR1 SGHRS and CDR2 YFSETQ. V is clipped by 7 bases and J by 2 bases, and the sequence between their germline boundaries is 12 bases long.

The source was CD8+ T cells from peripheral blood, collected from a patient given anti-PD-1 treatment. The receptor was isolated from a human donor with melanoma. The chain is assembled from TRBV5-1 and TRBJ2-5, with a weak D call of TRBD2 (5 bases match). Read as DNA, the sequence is TGCGCCAGCCGGAGGCGAAGACAAGAGACCCAGTACTTC. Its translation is CASRRRRQETQYF.